Reported below is one T cell receptor (beta chain). Its target is not known. The data originate from a study of cytomegalovirus exposure and HLA in healthy donors. Study-level points and caveats: CMV serostatus was the only recorded immune exposure for donors. Associated with cytomegalovirus, according to the listing, were 150 to 200 TCR beta chains. In a later analysis, across HLA loci, associated TCR counts were highest for DRB1, lowest for HLA-C. Certain indistinguishable V segments, among them TRBV6-2 and TRBV6-3, were excluded.

V gave up 6 bases and J gave up 8 bases, with 13 bases separating them. Per germline, CDR1 MNHNY and CDR2 SVGAGI (reference sequence). There are 12 residues in the CDR3. Use of 60 Vbeta and 13 Jbeta primers characterized the PCR. The data were produced by immunoSEQ multiplex PCR, yet TCRdb's version contains in-frame clones alone and is incomplete. Among approximately 170,000 clones, roughly 83% were seen once, and the ten largest hold about 1.2%. Sequenced material: PBMCs. The rearrangement uses TRBV6-6 and TRBJ1-1, with a possible D match to TRBD1 (5 bases). This TCR was sampled from a boy aged 2 to 10 in good health and CMV-seronegative. CDR3 in amino acids: CASRATDYEAFF. CDR3 nucleotide sequence: TGTGCCAGCAGAGCGACAGATTACGAAGCTTTCTTT.